Listed below are T cell receptor beta chains from one sample, sequenced in a study of blood T cell repertoires in COVID-19. The repertoire was sequenced with immunoSEQ multiplex PCR; TCRdb's copy has only in-frame clones and lacks some. The data show 200,000 to 250,000 clones, with approximately 85% seen just once and about 2.5% held by the top ten. The material sequenced was peripheral blood. These TCRs come from a woman in her 70s with COVID-19, enrolled during active disease. CDR3s include the opening cysteine and the closing phenylalanine or tryptophan. A D gene is named only where the DNA matches it firmly. Part of the rows lack a size; the others show once, few, many or a class for expanded clones.

J: TRBJ2-3
V: TRBV5-8
D: TRBD2
size: NA
DNA: TGTGCCAGCAGCTTTGATCGGGGGGTTGGCACAGATACGCAGTATTTT
CDR3: CASSFDRGVGTDTQYF

J: TRBJ1-3
V: TRBV4-1
D: NA
size: NA
DNA: TGCGCCAGCAGCCAAGACCCGCAGGGAGGGGACTCTGGAAACACCATATATTTT
CDR3: CASSQDPQGGDSGNTIYF

J: TRBJ1-3
V: TRBV4-3
D: NA
size: NA
DNA: TGCGCCAGCAGCTCAGGGGCCTCTGGAAACACCATATATTTT
CDR3: CASSSGASGNTIYF

J: TRBJ1-1
V: TRBV6-5
D: NA
size: NA
DNA: TGTGCCAGCAGTTACTCGCGGCTAGAAGCTTTCTTT
CDR3: CASSYSRLEAFF

J: TRBJ1-2
V: TRBV19
D: TRBD1
size: NA
DNA: TGTGCCAGTAGTATGTGGACAGGGGTTATCTATGGCTACACCTTC
CDR3: CASSMWTGVIYGYTF

J: TRBJ1-1
V: TRBV7-2
D: NA
size: NA
DNA: TGTGCCAGCAGCCAGTACAGGGTCGGGATGAACACTGAAGCTTTCTTT
CDR3: CASSQYRVGMNTEAFF

J: TRBJ1-2
V: TRBV19
D: NA
size: NA
DNA: TGTGCCAGTAGCTGGGACATCTATGGCTACACCTTC
CDR3: CASSWDIYGYTF

J: TRBJ2-1
V: TRBV6-2/TRBV6-3
D: TRBD2
size: NA
DNA: TGTGCCAGCAGTCTAGCGGGGGGGCCATTAAATGAGCAGTTCTTC
CDR3: CASSLAGGPLNEQFF

J: TRBJ2-7
V: TRBV7-2
D: NA
size: NA
DNA: TGTGCCAGCAGCTTAGGGGGTAGCGGACCCGACTCGGGCGAGCAGTACTTC
CDR3: CASSLGGSGPDSGEQYF

J: TRBJ1-5
V: TRBV5-1
D: NA
size: many
DNA: TGCGCCAGCAGCTTGGGACAGGCTGAACAGCCCCAGCATTTT
CDR3: CASSLGQAEQPQHF

J: TRBJ1-1
V: TRBV7-8
D: NA
size: NA
DNA: TGTGCCAGCAGCTTCGAGGGGAACACTGAAGCTTTCTTT
CDR3: CASSFEGNTEAFF

J: TRBJ2-5
V: TRBV7-2
D: TRBD2
size: NA
DNA: TGTGCCAGCAGCGTTGGCGGGAGCCAAGAGACCCAGTACTTC
CDR3: CASSVGGSQETQYF

J: TRBJ1-2
V: TRBV29-1
D: NA
size: NA
DNA: TGCAGCGTTGAAGAATTGGCAGGGTCCGGCTACACCTTC
CDR3: CSVEELAGSGYTF

J: TRBJ2-4
V: TRBV4-1
D: NA
size: NA
DNA: TGCGCCAGCAGCCAAGAGCCCCAGGGTTGGCAAAACATTCAGTACTTC
CDR3: CASSQEPQGWQNIQYF

J: TRBJ1-5
V: TRBV19
D: NA
size: NA
DNA: TGTGCCAGTAGTATAGGACGACAAAACAATCAGCCCCAGCATTTT
CDR3: CASSIGRQNNQPQHF

J: TRBJ1-2
V: TRBV6-2/TRBV6-3
D: NA
size: NA
DNA: TGTGCCAGCAGTTACTTAGGGGATGCCTATGGCTACACCTTC
CDR3: CASSYLGDAYGYTF

J: TRBJ1-3
V: TRBV2
D: NA
size: NA
DNA: TGTGCCAGCAGTGAAACGTCACTGGGAAACACCATATATTTT
CDR3: CASSETSLGNTIYF

J: TRBJ1-2
V: TRBV6-5
D: NA
size: NA
DNA: TGTGCCAGCAGCAGCCGGGACACAGGACGCTACACCTTC
CDR3: CASSSRDTGRYTF

J: TRBJ2-3
V: TRBV28
D: TRBD2
size: NA
DNA: TGTGCCAGCAGTTCAGTCGAGGGAGGACTAGAAGATACGCAGTATTTT
CDR3: CASSSVEGGLEDTQYF

J: TRBJ2-2
V: TRBV18
D: NA
size: NA
DNA: TGTGCCAGCTCACCAAGGAGAGACGGGGAGCTGTTTTTT
CDR3: CASSPRRDGELFF

J: TRBJ1-2
V: TRBV28
D: TRBD1
size: NA
DNA: TGTGCCAGCAGACGGGACAGGGACTACTATGGCTACACCTTC
CDR3: CASRRDRDYYGYTF

J: TRBJ1-4
V: TRBV7-6
D: NA
size: NA
DNA: TGTGCCAGCAGCTTAGGCCAGGGGAGCGAAAAACTGTTTTTT
CDR3: CASSLGQGSEKLFF

J: TRBJ2-3
V: TRBV2
D: TRBD1
size: few
DNA: TGTGCCAGCAGAGGACAGGGTGGGAGCACAGATACGCAGTATTTT
CDR3: CASRGQGGSTDTQYF

J: TRBJ2-7
V: TRBV4-3
D: TRBD2
size: NA
DNA: TGCGCCAGCAGCCAGCTAGCGGGTGACTACGAGCAGTACTTC
CDR3: CASSQLAGDYEQYF

J: TRBJ1-1
V: TRBV27
D: NA
size: NA
DNA: TGTGCCAGCAGTTTAGCGGGAATGAACACTGAAGCTTTCTTT
CDR3: CASSLAGMNTEAFF

J: TRBJ2-5
V: TRBV4-1
D: NA
size: NA
DNA: TGCGCCAGCAGCCTCAGAGTGAGGGAAGAGACCCAGTACTTC
CDR3: CASSLRVREETQYF

J: TRBJ1-3
V: TRBV19
D: NA
size: few
DNA: TGTGCCAGTAGACCGGGAGCAGCTGGAAACACCATATATTTT
CDR3: CASRPGAAGNTIYF

J: TRBJ2-7
V: TRBV7-2
D: NA
size: NA
DNA: TGTGCCAGCAGCTCCATTAGCTACGAGCAGTACTTC
CDR3: CASSSISYEQYF

J: TRBJ1-2
V: TRBV6-5
D: NA
size: once
DNA: TGTGCCAGCAAGGAGCGCACCTATGGCTACACCTTC
CDR3: CASKERTYGYTF

J: TRBJ1-2
V: TRBV4-1
D: TRBD1
size: NA
DNA: TGCGCCAGCAGCCAAGAAGGGACAGGGATCGGCTATGGCTACACCTTC
CDR3: CASSQEGTGIGYGYTF

J: TRBJ1-1
V: TRBV6-5
D: NA
size: NA
DNA: TGTGCCAGCAGTAGGGGACAGAACACTGAAGCTTTCTTT
CDR3: CASSRGQNTEAFF

J: TRBJ1-2
V: TRBV5-1
D: TRBD1
size: NA
DNA: TGCGCCAGCAGAGAGACAGGGGGTCCCTATGGCTACACCTTC
CDR3: CASRETGGPYGYTF

J: TRBJ2-1
V: TRBV21-1
D: NA
size: NA
DNA: TGTGCCAGCAGCAAAGCAGGCAGGAATGAGCAGTTCTTC
CDR3: CASSKAGRNEQFF

J: TRBJ1-5
V: TRBV7-2
D: NA
size: NA
DNA: TGTGCCAGCAGCGCGCAGGGAATGGATCAGCCCCAGCATTTT
CDR3: CASSAQGMDQPQHF

J: TRBJ1-4
V: TRBV7-9
D: NA
size: NA
DNA: TGTGCCAGCAGCTTCCAGACCGTCGGGGGTGAAAAACTGTTTTTT
CDR3: CASSFQTVGGEKLFF

J: TRBJ2-7
V: TRBV27
D: NA
size: NA
DNA: TGTGCCAGCAACAGAACCTACGAGCAGTACTTC
CDR3: CASNRTYEQYF

J: TRBJ1-2
V: TRBV6-5
D: NA
size: few
DNA: TGTGCCAGCAGTTACTCCAGGGCCCCTGACCATGGCTACACCTTC
CDR3: CASSYSRAPDHGYTF

J: TRBJ2-3
V: TRBV5-1
D: NA
size: few
DNA: TGCGCCAGCACCTCCGGGATCTCTTCAGATACGCAGTATTTT
CDR3: CASTSGISSDTQYF

J: TRBJ2-5
V: TRBV4-2
D: NA
size: NA
DNA: TGTGCCAGCAGCCAAGAGGTAGCGGACCTACAAGAGACCCAGTACTTC
CDR3: CASSQEVADLQETQYF

J: TRBJ1-2
V: TRBV29-1
D: TRBD1
size: NA
DNA: TGCAGCGTTTTGACAGGGGGCGACTATGGCTACACCTTC
CDR3: CSVLTGGDYGYTF

J: TRBJ2-1
V: TRBV6-5
D: TRBD1
size: NA
DNA: TGTGCCAGCAGCAAGGGACAGGGGAAGGGGAATGAGCAGTTCTTC
CDR3: CASSKGQGKGNEQFF

J: TRBJ1-5
V: TRBV4-1
D: TRBD1
size: NA
DNA: TGCGCCAGCAGCCAAGCAGAGGACAGGAACAATCAGCCCCAGCATTTT
CDR3: CASSQAEDRNNQPQHF

J: TRBJ1-2
V: TRBV3-1/TRBV3-2
D: TRBD1
size: NA
DNA: TGTGCCAGCTGTTCAGGGGGCGCGGGGCCCACCTTC
CDR3: CASCSGGAGPTF

J: TRBJ2-7
V: TRBV4-1
D: TRBD1
size: few
DNA: TGCGCCAGCAGCACCCGGACAGGGCTCTCCTACGAGCAGTACTTC
CDR3: CASSTRTGLSYEQYF

J: TRBJ2-1
V: TRBV7-2
D: NA
size: NA
DNA: TGTGCCAGCAGCCAGGGGCGGACGTTAGGGCGGGGGACCAATGAGCAGTTCTTC
CDR3: CASSQGRTLGRGTNEQFF

J: TRBJ2-5
V: TRBV5-6
D: NA
size: NA
DNA: TGTGCCAGCAGCCCGCGGGGTCTAGGAGGAGAGACCCAGTACTTC
CDR3: CASSPRGLGGETQYF

J: TRBJ2-7
V: TRBV23-1
D: NA
size: NA
DNA: TGCGCCAGCAGTCAATCTATGACAGATTACGAGCAGTACTTC
CDR3: CASSQSMTDYEQYF

J: TRBJ2-7
V: TRBV9
D: NA
size: few
DNA: TGTGCCAGCAGCGTAGATTTGGCCACATACGAGCAGTACTTC
CDR3: CASSVDLATYEQYF